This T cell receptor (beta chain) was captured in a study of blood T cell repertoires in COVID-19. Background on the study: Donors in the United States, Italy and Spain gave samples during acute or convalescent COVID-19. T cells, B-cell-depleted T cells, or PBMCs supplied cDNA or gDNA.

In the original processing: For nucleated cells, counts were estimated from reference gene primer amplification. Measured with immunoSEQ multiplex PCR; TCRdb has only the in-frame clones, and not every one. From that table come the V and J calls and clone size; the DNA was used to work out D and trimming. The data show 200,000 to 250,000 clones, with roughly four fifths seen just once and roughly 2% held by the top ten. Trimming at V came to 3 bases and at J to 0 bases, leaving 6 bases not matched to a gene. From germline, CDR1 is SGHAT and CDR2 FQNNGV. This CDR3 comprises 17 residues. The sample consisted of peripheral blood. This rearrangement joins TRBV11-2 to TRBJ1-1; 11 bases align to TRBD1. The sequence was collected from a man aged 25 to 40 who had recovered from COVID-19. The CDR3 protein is CASSFPPGQGVNTEAFF. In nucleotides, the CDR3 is TGTGCCAGCAGCTTTCCACCGGGACAGGGGGTGAACACTGAAGCTTTCTTT.